This T cell receptor beta chain was retrieved from a study of T-cell reconstitution after alpha-beta-depleted transplantation in children. It was with unique molecular identifiers that the TCRbeta library was prepared. TCRdb used MiXCR to reprocess the PCR reads, holding one entry per CDR3 protein. The data contain over 25,000 distinct CDR3 sequences, about 6% of them singletons. This clonotype was detected many times. Its matching antigen is unknown. Germline trimming cut 5 bases from V and 5 bases from J; bases unmatched to any gene: 6. Germline V gives CDR1 KGHDR, CDR2 SFDVKD. This CDR3 has 14 amino acids. Whole-study findings and limits: Reported findings indicate that, about two months after transplant, alpha-beta T cells came from several hundred expanded clones, which were derived from non-depleted graft cells. The authors attributed T-cell counts and diversity one year after transplant mostly to newly produced T cells.

The V and J genes are TRBV24-1 and TRBJ1-1, with 8 bases lining up with TRBD1. This material consisted of peripheral blood, taken 60 days after TCRalphabeta/CD19-depleted stem cell transplant. The sequence derives from a child less than two years old who had a stem cell transplant for acute myeloid leukemia, so the T cells may come from the graft donor. The CDR3 here is CATSGTGRMTEAFF. The CDR3 nucleotides read TGTGCCACCAGTGGGACAGGGAGGATGACTGAAGCTTTCTTT.